Listed below are T cell receptor beta chains from one sample, sequenced in a study of CD8+CD57+ T cells in acquired aplastic anemia. TCRdb passed the reads through MiXCR, listing each CDR3 protein once. The sample holds 150,000 to 180,000 distinct CDR3 sequences, roughly 54% seen once. The sequenced material came from sorted CD4+, CD8+, or CD8+CD57+ T cells (not recorded which) from PBMCs. The receptor source for this set is a human donor with aplastic anemia. The CDR3 runs from the conserved cysteine through the conserved F or W. The D gene is left open where the match is weak. Some rows have no size entry. The others give once, few or many, or a class for an expanded clone.

v_gene: TRBV10-2; abundance: .; j_gene: TRBJ2-7; d_gene: .; CDR3nt: TGCGCCAACAGGGCGTCCTCCTACGAGCAGTACTTC; CDR3aa: CANRASSYEQYF
v_gene: TRBV9; abundance: many; j_gene: TRBJ2-1; d_gene: TRBD2; CDR3nt: TGTGCCAGCAGCGTAGACATAGCGGGGAAACATGATAATGAGCAGTTCTTC; CDR3aa: CASSVDIAGKHDNEQFF
v_gene: TRBV10-3; abundance: many; j_gene: TRBJ1-2; d_gene: .; CDR3nt: TGTGCCATCAGTGAGTCGCATGGCTACACCTTC; CDR3aa: CAISESHGYTF
v_gene: TRBV10-3; abundance: few; j_gene: TRBJ1-6; d_gene: TRBD1; CDR3nt: TGTGCCATCAGTAAACACCGGGACAGTAATTCACCCCTCCACTTT; CDR3aa: CAISKHRDSNSPLHF
v_gene: TRBV19; abundance: .; j_gene: TRBJ1-1; d_gene: .; CDR3nt: TGTGCCAGTCCCCTGGGGGATCCGGGGTGGACTGAAGCTTTCTTT; CDR3aa: CASPLGDPGWTEAFF
v_gene: TRBV7-3; abundance: .; j_gene: TRBJ1-1; d_gene: .; CDR3nt: TGTGCCAGCAGCTTATCGGGTTCGAGGGGACGCACTGAAGCTTTCTTT; CDR3aa: CASSLSGSRGRTEAFF
v_gene: TRBV10-3; abundance: .; j_gene: TRBJ1-1; d_gene: TRBD1; CDR3nt: TGTGCCATCAGTGGGCGGGACAGGGACTACACTGAAGCTTTCTTT; CDR3aa: CAISGRDRDYTEAFF
v_gene: TRBV20-1; abundance: .; j_gene: TRBJ2-1; d_gene: TRBD2; CDR3nt: TGCAGTGCCAGCAGTGGCGGGAGGTACAATGAGCAGTTCTTC; CDR3aa: CSASSGGRYNEQFF
v_gene: TRBV19; abundance: .; j_gene: TRBJ1-4; d_gene: TRBD1; CDR3nt: TGTGCCAGTAGTATCTGGGGACAGGGAAATGAAAAACTGTTTTTT; CDR3aa: CASSIWGQGNEKLFF
v_gene: TRBV19; abundance: .; j_gene: TRBJ2-7; d_gene: TRBD2; CDR3nt: TGTGCCAGTAGTATCGTTAGCGGGGACTCCTACGAGCAGTACTTC; CDR3aa: CASSIVSGDSYEQYF
v_gene: TRBV18; abundance: .; j_gene: TRBJ1-2; d_gene: TRBD1; CDR3nt: TGTGCCAGCTCACCACCGGGACAGAACTATGGCTACACCTTC; CDR3aa: CASSPPGQNYGYTF